The 32 T cell receptor beta chains presented below share a single source sample, sequenced in a study of T cell responses to AZD1222 COVID-19 vaccine. The method was immunoSEQ multiplex PCR; TCRdb's version includes in-frame clones alone and lacks a portion of them. The sample consists of just over 150,000 clones, about 89% of them appearing once. The sample here was peripheral blood, taken 28 days after the second AZD1222 dose. These receptors all stem from an adult who received the AZD1222 COVID-19 vaccine.

This chain uses TRBV24-1 with TRBJ2-7, with 8 positions matching TRBD2. The length of the CDR3 is 20 residues. J was trimmed by 2 bases and V by 2 bases; bases with no gene match: 19. Looked up from germline, CDR1 is KGHDR and CDR2 is SFDVKD. The CDR3 protein is CATSDSPKVAGQGGPYEQYF. CDR3 nucleotide sequence: TGTGCCACCAGTGATTCCCCGAAAGTAGCGGGGCAAGGGGGGCCCTACGAGCAGTACTTC.

The chain is built from TRBV10-3 and TRBJ2-7, with D hard to call. The germline CDR1 and CDR2 sequences are ENHRY and SYGVKD. Trimming shortened V by 0 bases and J by 7 bases, and 16 bases separated the two germline ends. This CDR3 has 15 residues. The CDR3, as DNA: TGTGCCATCAGTGAGTCTAGGACGGAATCCGGAGAGCAGTACTTC. Its protein product is CAISESRTESGEQYF.

The V gene is TRBV28, the J gene TRBJ1-1, with D unresolved. The ends were cut back, 7 bases at V and 0 bases at J, with 12 bases in the middle. CDR3 size: 14 residues. Germline V lookup: CDR1 MDHEN, CDR2 SYDVKM. DNA of the CDR3: TGTGCCAGCACCCCGGCACCTCTGAACACTGAAGCTTTCTTT. This translates into CASTPAPLNTEAFF.

This clone came up a few times. The chain combines TRBV28 with TRBJ1-3; TRBD1 aligns across 9 bases. V was pared by 6 bases and J by 4 bases, with 1 base of the junction left unmatched. This CDR3 contains 13 residues. The germline V gene has CDR1 MDHEN and CDR2 SYDVKM. The CDR3 protein is CASRDRGGNTIYF. DNA of the CDR3: TGTGCCAGCAGAGACAGGGGGGGAAACACCATATATTTT.

This chain connects TRBV14 to TRBJ1-1; tentative D call: TRBD1 (6 bases). The CDR3 covers 15 residues. V was trimmed by 1 base and J by 0 bases, leaving 9 bases between them. Germline CDR1 SGHDN, CDR2 FVKESK. The CDR3 DNA sequence: TGTGCCAGCAGCCAAGTCAGGGGACTGAACACTGAAGCTTTCTTT. It is translated as CASSQVRGLNTEAFF.

This chain joins TRBV30 and TRBJ2-4, with D possibly matching TRBD1 (5 bases). Germline CDR1 GTSNPN, CDR2 SVGIG (reference sequence). Trimming left V 6 bases short and J 1 base short, with 16 bases between. CDR3 length: 15 residues. CDR3: CACTLMGLAKNIQYF. CDR3 nucleotides: TGTGCCTGTACCCTCATGGGGCTGGCCAAAAACATTCAGTACTTC.

The J gene is TRBJ2-7, the V gene TRBV24-1, with 11 bases lining up with TRBD2. CDR1 and CDR2 (germline): KGHDR, SFDVKD. The trim removed 5 bases at V and 3 bases at J, leaving 8 bases unmatched. This CDR3 region has 16 residues. The CDR3 loop reads CATSARGTSGSYEQYF. The CDR3 bases are TGTGCCACCAGTGCGAGGGGAACTAGCGGGAGCTACGAGCAGTACTTC.

On this clone: At the DNA level, this CDR3 is encoded by other sequences in the same sample as well. This CDR3 is CSVPRTGSTDTQYF. The CDR3 bases are TGCAGCGTCCCCCGGACAGGATCCACAGATACGCAGTATTTT. V gene TRBV29-1 combines with J gene TRBJ2-3; 7 bases line up with TRBD1. This CDR3 contains 14 residues. V lost 6 bases to trimming and J lost 2 bases; unmatched junction nucleotides: 8. Looked up from germline, CDR1 is SQVTM and CDR2 is ANQGSEA.

V gene TRBV28 combines with J gene TRBJ1-1, with D unclear. The CDR3 sequence is 13 residues long. The germline V gene encodes CDR1 MDHEN and CDR2 SYDVKM. The V end lost 9 bases, the J end lost 1 base, and 12 bases lay between the germline ends. The CDR3 spells CASGPPGNTEAFF. The CDR3 DNA reads as TGTGCCAGTGGCCCCCCAGGGAACACTGAAGCTTTCTTT.

This sequence joins TRBV5-1 and TRBJ2-2; 10 bases match TRBD2. This CDR3 contains 15 residues. With 7 bases clipped from V and 7 bases from J, the junction kept 10 bases outside the gene matches. The germline CDR1 and CDR2 sequences are SGHRS and YFSETQ. CDR3 in amino acids: CASAWLAGAGGELFF. The CDR3 nucleotides read TGCGCCAGCGCCTGGCTAGCGGGAGCCGGCGGGGAGCTGTTTTTT.

The chain uses TRBV5-1 and TRBJ2-5; D possibly corresponds to TRBD1 (6 bases). Germline-derived CDR1 and CDR2 are SGHRS and YFSETQ. The CDR3 loop spans 13 amino acids. Trimming removed 0 bases at V and 6 bases at J, with 9 bases between. The CDR3 is CASSLDRVQTQYF. The CDR3 nucleotides are TGCGCCAGCAGCTTGGACAGGGTTCAGACCCAGTACTTC.

V usage is TRBV5-6 and J usage is TRBJ1-2; TRBD1 matches 9 bases. V was pared by 1 base and J by 0 bases, with 7 bases of the junction left unmatched. Germline values: CDR1 SGHDT, CDR2 YYEEEE. The CDR3 consists of 17 residues. DNA of the CDR3: TGTGCCAGCAGCTTGTCAGGGACAGGGATATCTAACTATGGCTACACCTTC. This sequence encodes CASSLSGTGISNYGYTF.

This clone was recorded once. The chain couples TRBV7-2 to TRBJ2-2, with D possibly TRBD2 on 6 matching bases. Trimming removed 5 bases at V and 8 bases at J, with 18 bases between. Germline CDR1 reads SGHTA; CDR2 reads FQGNSA. This CDR3 spans 15 amino acids. CDR3 region: CASSPLLAGEGELFF. CDR3 bases: TGTGCCAGCAGCCCCCTACTAGCTGGAGAAGGGGAGCTGTTTTTT.

The V call is TRBV6-2 or TRBV6-3, the J call TRBJ2-4; D possibly corresponds to TRBD1 (5 bases). The CDR3 has 16 residues. V was cut by 5 bases and J by 0 bases, with 14 bases left in between. Per germline, CDR1 MNHEY and CDR2 SVGEGT. CDR3 region: CASSDQGSLAKNIQYF. The CDR3 nucleotides are TGTGCCAGCAGTGACCAGGGTTCTCTAGCCAAAAACATTCAGTACTTC.

The gene calls are TRBV13 and TRBJ2-1, with D tentatively TRBD1 or TRBD2 (5 bases each). Trimming pared 0 bases from V and 8 bases from J, leaving 14 bases between. The CDR3 covers 15 residues. Germline V gene sequence: CDR1 PRHDT, CDR2 FYEKMQ (reference sequence). The DNA for the CDR3 is TGTGCCAGCAGCTTAGGCGCTTCGCGAGGGGATGAGCAGTTCTTC. As protein: CASSLGASRGDEQFF.

This chain links TRBV15 with TRBJ2-7; 10 bases are shared with TRBD2. V shed 5 bases, J shed 7 bases, and the junction held 8 bases outside the gene matches. Germline lookup yields CDR1 LNHNV and CDR2 YYDKDF (reference sequence). This CDR3 comprises 14 residues. CDR3: CATSSPGLATEQYF. The CDR3 DNA is TGTGCCACCAGCTCACCGGGACTAGCGACTGAGCAGTACTTC.

This chain links TRBV2 with TRBJ2-7, with D uncertain. This CDR3 is built from 12 residues. Germline V gene lookup returns CDR1 SNHLY and CDR2 FYNNEI. V was trimmed by 6 bases and J by 5 bases, leaving 11 bases between them. This CDR3 is CASRGATHEQYF. The CDR3 DNA follows: TGTGCCAGCAGGGGCGCCACCCACGAGCAGTACTTC. The full variable domain, its missing parts supplied by reference TRBV2 and TRBJ2-7, is EPEVTQTPSHQVTQMGQEVILRCVPISNHLYFYWYRQILGQKVEFLVSFYNNEISEKSEIFDDQFSVERPDGSNFTLKIRSTKLEDSAMYFCASRGATHEQYFGPGTRLTVT.

This clone was seen a single time. V is TRBV14 and J is TRBJ2-1, with 13 bases matching TRBD2. Germline CDR1 reads SGHDN; CDR2 reads FVKESK. The CDR3 length is 17 residues. The ends lost 2 bases at V and 8 bases at J; junction bases unmatched: 9. The DNA of the CDR3 is TGTGCCAGCAGCCAAACACCGGGACTAGCGGGATATGATGAGCAGTTCTTC. It specifies CASSQTPGLAGYDEQFF.

The chain recombines TRBV3-1 (or the pseudogene TRBV3-2) with TRBJ2-7, with a tentative D call TRBD2 (5 bases). V lost 5 bases to trimming and J lost 0 bases, with 11 bases between them. Germline CDR1 reads LGHDT; CDR2 reads YNNKEL (reference sequence). The CDR3 covers 14 residues. The CDR3 nucleotides read TGTGCCAGCAGCTCACACGGAGGCTCCTACGAGCAGTACTTC. As protein: CASSSHGGSYEQYF.

V usage is TRBV5-8 and J usage is TRBJ1-2, with D perhaps TRBD1 (5 bases). The germline gives CDR1 SGHTS, CDR2 YDEGEE. V lost 2 bases and J 1 base, leaving 18 bases between the germline ends. The CDR3 is made up of 17 amino acids. For the CDR3, the DNA is TGTGCCAGCAGCTTTCCTGTCCGGGGCCATCGTAACTATGGCTACACCTTC. Residues: CASSFPVRGHRNYGYTF.

This clone occurred once. CDR3 loop: CASSYGLNSPLHF. Here the CDR3 DNA reads TGTGCCAGCAGTTACGGACTAAATTCACCCCTCCACTTT. J is TRBJ1-6 and V is TRBV28; the D is unclear. From germline, CDR1 is MDHEN and CDR2 SYDVKM. Trimming shortened V by 4 bases and J by 7 bases, and 8 bases separated the two germline ends. The CDR3 length is 13 residues.

The gene calls are TRBV30 and TRBJ2-1, with a possible D match to TRBD2 (6 bases). This CDR3 contains 14 residues. Trimming left V 8 bases short and J 5 bases short, with 19 bases between. CDR1 and CDR2 (germline): GTSNPN, SVGIG (reference sequence). This CDR3 is CAMLRRGENNEQFF. The CDR3, as DNA: TGTGCCATGCTCCGGCGGGGTGAAAACAATGAGCAGTTCTTC.

This chain joins TRBV15 and TRBJ2-5; a weak D match, TRBD1 (5 bases). The CDR3 covers 15 residues. Trimming shortened V by 3 bases and J by 2 bases, and 13 bases separated the two germline ends. Germline V gene sequence: CDR1 LNHNV, CDR2 YYDKDF (reference sequence). The CDR3: CATSRDKGFQETQYF. The CDR3 DNA is TGTGCCACCAGCAGGGACAAGGGGTTTCAAGAGACCCAGTACTTC.

This chain uses TRBV7-8 with TRBJ1-2; TRBD1 might be the D (5 bases). Germline V gene lookup returns CDR1 SGHVS and CDR2 FQNEAQ. The CDR3 has 14 amino acids. Trimming took 2 bases from V and 14 from J, leaving 21 bases between them. DNA for the CDR3: TGTGCCAGCAGCTTAAATCAAAGGGGACGCCGCGTGACCTTC. This encodes CASSLNQRGRRVTF.

The V gene is TRBV19, the J gene TRBJ2-7; TRBD1 might be the D (5 bases). The CDR3 extends over 14 amino acids. V was pared by 3 bases and J by 1 base, with 10 bases between. Germline V lookup: CDR1 LNHDA, CDR2 SQIVND (reference sequence). CDR3 region: CASSMTVTSYEQYF. The CDR3 DNA is TGTGCCAGTAGTATGACAGTAACTTCCTACGAGCAGTACTTC.

The rearrangement uses TRBV19 and TRBJ2-1, with D maybe TRBD2 (6 bases). The CDR3 totals 14 residues. The V gene lost 1 base and the J gene lost 7 bases, with 11 bases spanning the gap. Looked up from germline, CDR1 is LNHDA and CDR2 is SQIVND (reference sequence). CDR3 nucleotide sequence: TGTGCCAGTAGTATAGGCAGGGCGGGAAATGAGCAGTTCTTC. This sequence encodes CASSIGRAGNEQFF.

This chain joins TRBV28 and TRBJ1-2, with D unresolved. The CDR3 is 15 residues long. Trimming cost V 4 bases and J 8 bases, with 20 bases left between them. In germline, CDR1 is MDHEN, CDR2 SYDVKM. The CDR3 nucleotides are TGTGCCAGCAGTTCTCCCGGAGGCTCCGCCCCGGGCTACACCTTC. It is translated as CASSSPGGSAPGYTF.

The chain's CDR3 is CATSREITGDGYTF. The DNA for the CDR3 is TGTGCCACCAGCAGAGAGATTACAGGGGATGGCTACACCTTC. This rearrangement joins TRBV15 to TRBJ1-2; 7 bases agree with TRBD1. V shed 0 bases, J shed 6 bases, and the junction held 4 bases outside the gene matches. The CDR3 loop spans 14 amino acids. Germline CDR1 and CDR2: LNHNV and YYDKDF (reference sequence).

The chain carries TRBV5-4 and TRBJ2-1, with D possibly being TRBD2 (5 bases). Germline V gives CDR1 SGHNT, CDR2 YYREEE (reference sequence). The CDR3 is 14 amino acids. V lost 2 bases and J lost 8, with 14 bases in between. The CDR3 here is CASSLVGPGDEQFF. The CDR3 bases are TGTGCCAGCAGCTTAGTGGGCCCCGGGGATGAGCAGTTCTTC.

This chain connects TRBV7-3 to TRBJ1-1; D gene ambiguous. CDR3 length equals 14 residues. From germline, CDR1 is SGHTA and CDR2 FQGTGA. V was clipped by 4 bases and J by 3 bases, with 12 bases between them. DNA of the CDR3: TGTGCCAGCAGCTCGCGACTCCGTCACACTGAAGCTTTCTTT. Protein product: CASSSRLRHTEAFF.

This clone was counted a few times. This chain joins TRBV2 and TRBJ1-5, with D unclear. The CDR3 is 14 amino acids. V lost 3 bases and J 0 bases, leaving 6 bases between the germline ends. Germline lookup yields CDR1 SNHLY and CDR2 FYNNEI. The CDR3 region has the DNA TGTGCCAGCAGTGATGTGCTTAGCAATCAGCCCCAGCATTTT. This translates into CASSDVLSNQPQHF.

J is TRBJ1-5 and V is TRBV6-5; perhaps TRBD1 as D (5 bases). Trimming cost V 5 bases and J 4 bases, with 15 bases left between them. CDR1 is MNHEY, CDR2 SVGAGI, per germline. This CDR3 is built from 15 residues. The CDR3 nucleotides are TGTGCCAGCAGTACTGGGACGGCGTTGAATCAGCCCCAGCATTTT. It codes for CASSTGTALNQPQHF.